This T cell receptor (beta chain) was captured by sequencing in a study of Ad26.COV2.S vaccination and SARS-CoV-2 variants. The wider study: Into the muscle, Ad26.COV2.S was dosed once or twice, 56 days apart. Study results and limitations: Across vaccine and placebo recipients, the breadth of non-spike TCRs was similar. Among vaccine recipients, spike-specific TCR breadth exceeded that of placebo recipients. Analyses of TCR breadth and depth may have underestimated total T cell responses.

This clone was seen once. Its matching antigen is unknown. The treatment here: over 15 received Ad26.COV2.S at low or high dose, single or two shots; five or six received placebo; per-sample allocation not given. Repertoires come from day 63 after the first vaccine or placebo injection. Deletions cut 1 base from V and 3 bases from J, with 12 bases between. Germline CDR1 reads SSHAT; CDR2 reads FNYEAQ (reference sequence). This CDR3 has 15 residues. Measured with immunoSEQ multiplex PCR; TCRdb has only the in-frame clones, and not every one. Of a few hundred thousand clones in the sample, 70% to 90% were seen once.

The receptor comes from a person aged 18-60 years who received the Ad26.COV2.S COVID-19 vaccine or a placebo. The source was peripheral blood, collected in a trial of Ad26.COV2.S vaccine versus placebo. V usage is TRBV7-7 and J usage is TRBJ2-5; tentative D call: TRBD2 (6 bases). The CDR3: CASSLGGSGEETQYF. The CDR3 DNA reads TGTGCCAGCAGCTTAGGGGGTAGCGGCGAAGAGACCCAGTACTTC.